The present TCR beta chain was sequenced within a study of beta chain features in type 1 diabetes. At the level of the study: Examination covered around 98 million sorted cells spanning all samples.

V lost 2 bases to trimming and J lost 0 bases; unmatched junction nucleotides: 10. Looked up from germline, CDR1 is LGHNA and CDR2 is YNFKEQ. This CDR3 region has 20 residues. Study observations and caveats: Shortening of TCRB CDR3s, moderate but significant, appeared in all four CD4+ subsets of Type 1 diabetes patients.

With regard to this clone: Its antigen remains unknown.

CD45RO/CCR7/CD25/CD127/CD95/CD27 sorting isolated CD4+ naive, central memory, regulatory and stem cell-like memory cells. Expressed TCRB transcripts were sequenced after all isolated RNA was converted to cDNA. It was found that naive, central memory and regulatory T cell samples averaged about 3.4 million reads. Produced via immunoSEQ multiplex PCR; TCRdb's table is partial and in-frame only. The repertoire includes 41,000 or so clones, around 63% of them detected once, and about 1.6% sits in the top ten. This TCR was recovered from a man aged 30-40 years with type 1 diabetes. Some clones in this sample may be carry-over from other donors' samples. Sequenced sample: Tregs from blood. This chain joins TRBV4-2 and TRBJ2-5; 15 bases map to TRBD2. The CDR3 protein is CASSQPQPGLAGGHQETQYF. CDR3 coding DNA: TGTGCCAGCAGCCAACCGCAGCCGGGACTAGCGGGGGGCCACCAAGAGACCCAGTACTTC.